The following is a TCR beta chain sequence with its context. Trimming left V 0 bases short and J 3 bases short, with 19 bases between. The CDR3 covers 18 residues. Germline-derived CDR1 and CDR2 are SGHRS and YFSETQ. The data were obtained in a study of blood T cell repertoires in COVID-19. The table came from immunoSEQ multiplex PCR; TCRdb's copy has only in-frame clones and leaves some out. The sample includes about 140,000 clones, roughly 82% of them seen just once. The sequencing sample was made of peripheral blood. V gene TRBV5-1 combines with J gene TRBJ1-5; a possible D gene is TRBD1 (5 bases). The sequence derives from a man older than 75 with acute or convalescent COVID-19. The CDR3 DNA reads TGCGCCAGCAGCTTGGCCCCTCGAGACAGCGATGCCAATCAGCCCCAGCATTTT. It is translated as CASSLAPRDSDANQPQHF.